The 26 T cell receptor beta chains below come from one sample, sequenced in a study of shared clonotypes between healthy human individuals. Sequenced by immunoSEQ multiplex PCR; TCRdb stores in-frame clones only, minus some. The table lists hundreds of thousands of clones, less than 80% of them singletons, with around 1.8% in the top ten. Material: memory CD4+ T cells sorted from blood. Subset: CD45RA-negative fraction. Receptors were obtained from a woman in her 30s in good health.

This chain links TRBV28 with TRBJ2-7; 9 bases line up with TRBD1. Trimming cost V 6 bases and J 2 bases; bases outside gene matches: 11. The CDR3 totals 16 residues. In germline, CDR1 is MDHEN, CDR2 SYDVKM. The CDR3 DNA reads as TGTGCCAGCAGCCCCCTGGGACAGGGTCCCACCTACGAGCAGTACTTC. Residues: CASSPLGQGPTYEQYF.

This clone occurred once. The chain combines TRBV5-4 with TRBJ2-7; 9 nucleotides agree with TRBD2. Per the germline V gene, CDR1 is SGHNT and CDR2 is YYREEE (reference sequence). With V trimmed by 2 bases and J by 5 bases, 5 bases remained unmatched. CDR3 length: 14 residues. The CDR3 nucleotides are TGTGCCAGCAGCTTCGCGGGAGGGCCCGACGAGCAGTACTTC. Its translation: CASSFAGGPDEQYF. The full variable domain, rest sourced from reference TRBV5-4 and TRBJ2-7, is ETGVTQSPTHLIKTRGQQVTLRCSSQSGHNTVSWYQQALGQGPQFIFQYYREEENGRGNFPPRFSGLQFPNYSSELNVNALELDDSALYLCASSFAGGPDEQYFGPGTRLTVT.

The CDR3 DNA reads TGTGCCAGCAGCTTTAGGGCGGAAACCTACGAGCAGTACTTC. Translated: CASSFRAETYEQYF. The chain combines TRBV5-8 with TRBJ2-7; D uncertain. Germline loops: CDR1 SGHTS, CDR2 YDEGEE. The CDR3 length is 14 residues. The V end lost 2 bases, the J end lost 2 bases, and 11 bases lay between the germline ends.

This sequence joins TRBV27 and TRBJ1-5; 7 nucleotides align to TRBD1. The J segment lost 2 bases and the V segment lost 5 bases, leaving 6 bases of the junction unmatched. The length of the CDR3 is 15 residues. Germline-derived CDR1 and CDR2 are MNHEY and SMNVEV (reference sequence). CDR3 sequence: CASSVRGSGNQPQHF. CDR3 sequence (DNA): TGTGCCAGCAGTGTCAGGGGGTCGGGCAATCAGCCCCAGCATTTT.

The CDR3 DNA follows: TGTGCCAGCAGTTCTAAGGGGAACTATGGCTACACCTTC. Translated: CASSSKGNYGYTF. The J gene is TRBJ1-2, the V gene TRBV6-1, with D possibly TRBD1 on 5 matching bases. CDR1 and CDR2 (germline): MNHNS, SASEGT. This CDR3 contains 13 residues. V was shortened by 5 bases and J by 2 bases, with 9 bases between the two germline ends.

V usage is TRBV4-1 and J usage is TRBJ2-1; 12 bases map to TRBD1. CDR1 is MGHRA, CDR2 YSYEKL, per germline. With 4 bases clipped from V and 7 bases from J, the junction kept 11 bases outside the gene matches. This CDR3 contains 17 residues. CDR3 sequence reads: CASSRTSGTGGWNEQFF. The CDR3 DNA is TGCGCCAGCAGCCGTACCTCCGGGACAGGGGGCTGGAATGAGCAGTTCTTC.

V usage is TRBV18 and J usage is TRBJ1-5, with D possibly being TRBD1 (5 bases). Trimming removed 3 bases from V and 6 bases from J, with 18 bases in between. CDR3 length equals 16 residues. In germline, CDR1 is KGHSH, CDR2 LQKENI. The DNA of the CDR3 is TGTGCCAGCTCACCCGGCGGGGCAGGGAATGGTCAGCCCCAGCATTTT. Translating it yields CASSPGGAGNGQPQHF.

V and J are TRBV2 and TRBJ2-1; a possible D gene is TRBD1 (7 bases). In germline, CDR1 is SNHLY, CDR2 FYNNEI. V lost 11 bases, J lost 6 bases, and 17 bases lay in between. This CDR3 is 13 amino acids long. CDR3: CAVHGTAGNEQFF. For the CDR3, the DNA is TGTGCCGTCCACGGGACAGCGGGCAATGAGCAGTTCTTC. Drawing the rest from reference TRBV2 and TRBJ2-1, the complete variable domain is EPEVTQTPSHQVTQMGQEVILRCVPISNHLYFYWYRQILGQKVEFLVSFYNNEISEKSEIFDDQFSVERPDGSNFTLKIRSTKLEDSAMYFCAVHGTAGNEQFFGPGTRLTVL.

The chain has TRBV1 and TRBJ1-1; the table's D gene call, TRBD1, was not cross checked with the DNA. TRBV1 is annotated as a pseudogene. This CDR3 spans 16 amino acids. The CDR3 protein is CTSSHRRTGANTEAFF. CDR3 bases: TGCACCAGCAGCCACCGACGGACAGGAGCGAACACTGAAGCTTTCTTT.

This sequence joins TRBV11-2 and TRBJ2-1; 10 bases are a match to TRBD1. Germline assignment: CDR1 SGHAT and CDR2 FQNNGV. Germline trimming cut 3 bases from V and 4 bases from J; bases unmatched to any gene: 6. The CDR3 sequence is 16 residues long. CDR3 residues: CASSFDRDRGYNEQFF. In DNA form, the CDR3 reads TGTGCCAGCAGCTTCGACCGGGACAGGGGATACAATGAGCAGTTCTTC.

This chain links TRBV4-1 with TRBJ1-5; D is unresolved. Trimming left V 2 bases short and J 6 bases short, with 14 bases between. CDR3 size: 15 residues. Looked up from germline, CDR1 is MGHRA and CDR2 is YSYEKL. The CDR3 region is CASSQLSGAGQPQHF. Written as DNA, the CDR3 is TGCGCCAGCAGCCAACTATCCGGCGCCGGTCAGCCCCAGCATTTT.

Written as DNA, the CDR3 is TGTGCCAGTAGTATCCCCCCCGGCCAGCCCCAGCATTTT. It codes for CASSIPPGQPQHF. The J gene is TRBJ1-5, the V gene TRBV19, with no clear D. The CDR3 extends over 13 amino acids. V was pared by 3 bases and J by 7 bases, with 10 bases between. Germline CDR1 and CDR2: LNHDA and SQIVND (reference sequence).

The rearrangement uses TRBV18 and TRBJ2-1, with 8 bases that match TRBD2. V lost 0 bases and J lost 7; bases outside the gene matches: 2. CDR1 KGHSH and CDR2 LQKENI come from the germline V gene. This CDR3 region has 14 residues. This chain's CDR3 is CASSPPTSVNEQFF. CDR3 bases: TGTGCCAGCTCACCACCGACTAGCGTTAATGAGCAGTTCTTC.

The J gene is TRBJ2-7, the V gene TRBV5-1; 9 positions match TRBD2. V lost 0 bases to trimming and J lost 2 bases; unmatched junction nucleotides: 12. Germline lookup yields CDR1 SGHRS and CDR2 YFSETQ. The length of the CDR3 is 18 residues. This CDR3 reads CASSLEGSGRKAAYEQYF. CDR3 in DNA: TGCGCCAGCAGCTTGGAAGGTAGCGGGAGAAAGGCGGCCTACGAGCAGTACTTC.

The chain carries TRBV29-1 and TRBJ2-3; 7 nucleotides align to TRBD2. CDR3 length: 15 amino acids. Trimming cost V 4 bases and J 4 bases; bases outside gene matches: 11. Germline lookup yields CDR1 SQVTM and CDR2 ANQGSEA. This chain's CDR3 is CSVVYEGGSADTQYF. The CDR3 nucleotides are TGCAGCGTTGTTTATGAAGGCGGGAGTGCAGATACGCAGTATTTT.

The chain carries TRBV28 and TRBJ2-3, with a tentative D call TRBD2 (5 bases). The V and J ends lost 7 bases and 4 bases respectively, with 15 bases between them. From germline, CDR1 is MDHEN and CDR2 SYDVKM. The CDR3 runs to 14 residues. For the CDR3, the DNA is TGTGCCAGCAAAGTTCCGGGGAGCCCAGATACGCAGTATTTT. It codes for CASKVPGSPDTQYF. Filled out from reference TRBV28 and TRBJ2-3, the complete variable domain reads DVKVTQSSRYLVKRTGEKVFLECVQDMDHENMFWYRQDPGLGLRLIYFSYDVKMKEKGDIPEGYSVSREKKERFSLILESASTNQTSMYLCASKVPGSPDTQYFGPGTRLTVL.

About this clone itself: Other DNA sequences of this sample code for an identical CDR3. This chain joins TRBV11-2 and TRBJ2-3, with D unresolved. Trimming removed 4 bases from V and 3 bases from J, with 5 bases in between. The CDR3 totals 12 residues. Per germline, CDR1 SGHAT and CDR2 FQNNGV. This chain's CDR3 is CASSSTTDTQYF. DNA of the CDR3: TGTGCCAGCAGCTCGACTACAGATACGCAGTATTTT.

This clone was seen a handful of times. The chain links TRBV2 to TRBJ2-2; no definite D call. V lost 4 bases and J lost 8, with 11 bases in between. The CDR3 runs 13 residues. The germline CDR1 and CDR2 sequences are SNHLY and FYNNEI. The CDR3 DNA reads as TGTGCCAGCAGTGCAGCCGTGGAGGGGGAGCTGTTTTTT. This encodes CASSAAVEGELFF. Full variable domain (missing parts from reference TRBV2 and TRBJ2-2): EPEVTQTPSHQVTQMGQEVILRCVPISNHLYFYWYRQILGQKVEFLVSFYNNEISEKSEIFDDQFSVERPDGSNFTLKIRSTKLEDSAMYFCASSAAVEGELFFGEGSRLTVL.

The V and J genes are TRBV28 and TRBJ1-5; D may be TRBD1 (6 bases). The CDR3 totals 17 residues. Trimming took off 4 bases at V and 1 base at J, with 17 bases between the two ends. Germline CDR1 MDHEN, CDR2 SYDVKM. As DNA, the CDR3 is TGTGCCAGCAGTTCGCTACAGGGAAGTCTAAGCAATCAGCCCCAGCATTTT. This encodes CASSSLQGSLSNQPQHF.

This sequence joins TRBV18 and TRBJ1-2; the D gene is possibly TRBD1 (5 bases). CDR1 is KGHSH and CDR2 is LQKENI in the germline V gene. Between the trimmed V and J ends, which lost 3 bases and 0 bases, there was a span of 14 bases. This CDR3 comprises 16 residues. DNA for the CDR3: TGTGCCAGCTCACCTGGCCCGGGACGGGCTAACTATGGCTACACCTTC. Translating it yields CASSPGPGRANYGYTF.

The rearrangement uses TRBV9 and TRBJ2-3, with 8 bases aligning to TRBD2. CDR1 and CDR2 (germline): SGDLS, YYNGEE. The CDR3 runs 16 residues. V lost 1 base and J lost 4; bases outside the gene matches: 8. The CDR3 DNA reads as TGTGCCAGCAGCGTAAACGTCGGGAGGGCCGCAGATACGCAGTATTTT. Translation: CASSVNVGRAADTQYF.

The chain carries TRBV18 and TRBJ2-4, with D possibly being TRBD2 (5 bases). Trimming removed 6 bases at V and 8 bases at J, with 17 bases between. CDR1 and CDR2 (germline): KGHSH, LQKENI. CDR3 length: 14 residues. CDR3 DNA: TGTGCCAGCTCCCTAGGTGGGCTCGGGGACATTCAGTACTTC. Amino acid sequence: CASSLGGLGDIQYF.

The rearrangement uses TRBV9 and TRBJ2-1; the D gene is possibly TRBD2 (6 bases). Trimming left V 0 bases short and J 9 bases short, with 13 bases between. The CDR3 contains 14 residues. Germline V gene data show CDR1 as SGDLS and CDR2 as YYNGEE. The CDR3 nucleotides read TGTGCCAGCAGCGTAGGGGGGTTGGAGGGTGAGCAGTTCTTC. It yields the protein CASSVGGLEGEQFF.

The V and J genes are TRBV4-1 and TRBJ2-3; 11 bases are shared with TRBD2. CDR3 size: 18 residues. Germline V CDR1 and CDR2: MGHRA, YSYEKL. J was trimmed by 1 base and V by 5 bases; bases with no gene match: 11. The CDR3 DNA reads TGCGCCAGCAGCTCTAGACTAGCGGGAATCCTCCGCACAGATACGCAGTATTTT. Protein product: CASSSRLAGILRTDTQYF.

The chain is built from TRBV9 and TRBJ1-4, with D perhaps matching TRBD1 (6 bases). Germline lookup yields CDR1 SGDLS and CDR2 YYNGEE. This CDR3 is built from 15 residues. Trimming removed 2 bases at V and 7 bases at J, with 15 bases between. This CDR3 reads CASSVSGGGGEKLFF. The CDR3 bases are TGTGCCAGCAGCGTGAGTGGCGGGGGCGGTGAAAAACTGTTTTTT.

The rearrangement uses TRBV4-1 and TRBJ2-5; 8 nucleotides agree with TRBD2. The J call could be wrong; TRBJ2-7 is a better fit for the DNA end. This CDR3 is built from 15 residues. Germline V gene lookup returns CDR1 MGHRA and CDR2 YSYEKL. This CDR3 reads CASSHLLAALYEQYF. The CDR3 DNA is TGCGCCAGCAGCCATTTACTAGCGGCCCTCTACGAGCAGTACTTC.